These 16 T cell receptor beta chains came from one sample sequenced in a study. MiXCR, run by TCRdb on the 5' RACE reads, gives a single entry per CDR3 protein. Of nearly 55,000 distinct CDR3 sequences listed, approximately 25% are singletons. Sequencing was performed on tumor-infiltrating naive CD4+ T cells sorted from the breast tumor. Subset meaning: naive CD4+ T cells, CD4+CD45RA+CD25-. The receptor source for this set is a female donor with breast cancer.

This clonotype showed up many times. The chain is built from TRBV24-1 and TRBJ1-1; D call uncertain. V lost 5 bases and J 7 bases, leaving 22 bases between the germline ends. The germline gives CDR1 KGHDR, CDR2 SFDVKD. The length of the CDR3 is 16 residues. The DNA for the CDR3 is TGTGCCACCAGTGCCCCACATCACAAAGGGTTTATTGAAGCTTTCTTT. Translated: CATSAPHHKGFIEAFF.

This clonotype was recorded many times. The rearrangement joins TRBV7-3 to TRBJ2-1, with a weak D call TRBD2 (5 bases). The CDR3 is 13 amino acids. The germline V and J ends were trimmed by 4 bases and 6 bases, with 10 bases remaining between them. Germline V gives CDR1 SGHTA, CDR2 FQGTGA. The CDR3 loop is CASSYGLVNEQFF. CDR3 nucleotide sequence: TGTGCCAGCAGCTACGGACTGGTCAATGAGCAGTTCTTC. The full variable domain, in which reference TRBV7-3 and TRBJ2-1 provide the parts outside the CDR3, is GAGVSQTPSNKVTEKGKYVELRCDPISGHTALYWYRQSLGQGPEFLIYFQGTGAADDSGLPNDRFFAVRPEGSVSTLKIQRTERGDSAVYLCASSYGLVNEQFFGPGTRLTVL.

The rearrangement links TRBV5-1 to TRBJ1-4, with a possible D match to TRBD1 (6 bases). V was cut by 0 bases and J by 4 bases, with 13 bases left in between. The CDR3 length is 16 residues. Germline V CDR1 and CDR2: SGHRS, YFSETQ. The CDR3 loop is CASSLALGTSNEKLFF. DNA of the CDR3: TGCGCCAGCAGCTTGGCCTTGGGGACAAGTAATGAAAAACTGTTTTTT. Full variable domain (remainder filled in from reference TRBV5-1 and TRBJ1-4): KAGVTQTPRYLIKTRGQQVTLSCSPISGHRSVSWYQQTPGQGLQFLFEYFSETQRNKGNFPGRFSGRQFSNSRSEMNVSTLELGDSALYLCASSLALGTSNEKLFFGSGTQLSVL.

In this sample, this clonotype turned up a few times. The CDR3 DNA reads as TGTGCCACCCAGGACTCTATGAACACTGAAGCTTTCTTT. Translation: CATQDSMNTEAFF. The rearrangement joins TRBV2 to TRBJ1-1; D unresolved. The V gene's germline CDR1 is SNHLY and CDR2 FYNNEI. The CDR3 covers 13 residues. V was clipped by 10 bases and J by 0 bases, with 12 bases between them.

This chain connects TRBV20-1 to TRBJ2-3; TRBD2 aligns across 7 bases. V lost 5 bases and J lost 4; bases outside the gene matches: 6. Germline lookup yields CDR1 DFQATT and CDR2 SNEGSKA (reference sequence). CDR3 length equals 13 residues. The CDR3 loop reads CSAGQTSPDTQYF. In nucleotides, the CDR3 is TGCAGTGCTGGCCAGACTAGCCCAGATACGCAGTATTTT.

J is TRBJ2-3 and V is TRBV7-2; no clear D gene. CDR3 length: 14 residues. Deletions cut 7 bases from V and 0 bases from J, with 11 bases between. In germline, CDR1 is SGHTA, CDR2 FQGNSA. The chain's CDR3 is CASILGPSTDTQYF. DNA of the CDR3: TGTGCCAGCATCCTGGGCCCTAGCACAGATACGCAGTATTTT.

The V call is TRBV5-1, the J call TRBJ1-1, with 8 nucleotides matching TRBD1. Germline loops: CDR1 SGHRS, CDR2 YFSETQ. V dropped 4 bases and J dropped 0; count of bases not matched to a gene: 5. CDR3 length: 15 amino acids. The DNA of the CDR3 is TGCGCCAGCAGCATGGGGGACAGGATGAACACTGAAGCTTTCTTT. Translation gives CASSMGDRMNTEAFF.

This clonotype showed up many times. The chain's CDR3 is CSVEGSGTGGGKLFF. The DNA of the CDR3 is TGCAGCGTTGAAGGATCAGGGACAGGCGGGGGAAAACTGTTTTTT. This chain links TRBV29-1 with TRBJ1-4; TRBD1 aligns across 8 bases. Germline CDR1 reads SQVTM; CDR2 reads ANQGSEA. The CDR3 extends over 15 amino acids. Trimming took 1 base from V and 10 from J; bases not matched to a gene: 11.

This clonotype was recorded a few times. The chain carries TRBV7-2 and TRBJ1-1; D gene unclear. Germline lookup yields CDR1 SGHTA and CDR2 FQGNSA. This CDR3 spans 14 amino acids. The V end lost 1 base, the J end lost 7 bases, and 13 bases lay between the germline ends. The CDR3 coding sequence is TGTGCCAGCAGCTTAGGGCACAGTTCTATTGAAGCTTTCTTT. Protein product: CASSLGHSSIEAFF.

This clonotype was observed a few times. The chain carries TRBV11-3 and TRBJ2-3; D call uncertain. The germline gives CDR1 SGHNT, CDR2 YENEEA. The CDR3 sequence is 11 residues long. Between the trimmed V and J ends, which lost 11 bases and 3 bases, there was a span of 9 bases. The CDR3 bases are TGTGCCCTAACCGGGACAGATACGCAGTATTTT. This encodes CALTGTDTQYF.

J is TRBJ1-6 and V is TRBV7-9; TRBD1 matches 8 bases. Germline V lookup: CDR1 SEHNR, CDR2 FQNEAQ (reference sequence). The CDR3 runs 16 residues. V lost 4 bases and J lost 4; bases outside the gene matches: 6. The CDR3 reads CASSSGQGFYNSPLHF. The CDR3, as DNA: TGTGCCAGCAGCTCTGGACAGGGATTTTATAATTCACCCCTCCACTTT. Together with reference TRBV7-9 and TRBJ1-6, the CDR3 gives the full variable domain: DTGVSQNPRHKITKRGQNVTFRCDPISEHNRLYWYRQTLGQGPEFLTYFQNEAQLEKSRLLSDRFSAERPKGSFSTLEIQRTEQGDSAMYLCASSSGQGFYNSPLHFGNGTRLTVT.

DNA of the CDR3: TGTGCCAGCAGCTTTGTTGCGGGAGGGCAGGCAATGACGCAGTATTTT. Translating gives CASSFVAGGQAMTQYF. The gene calls are TRBV5-4 and TRBJ2-3; 9 nucleotides agree with TRBD2. The CDR3 totals 16 residues. J lost 9 bases, V lost 2 bases, and 13 bases had no gene match. CDR1 and CDR2 (germline): SGHNT, YYREEE (reference sequence).

V gene TRBV7-2 combines with J gene TRBJ2-1; TRBD2 aligns across 9 bases. Germline loops: CDR1 SGHTA, CDR2 FQGNSA. Germline trimming cut 3 bases from V and 9 bases from J; bases unmatched to any gene: 9. This CDR3 comprises 15 residues. CDR3 bases: TGTGCCAGCAGCTTTGGCGGGAGGGCCAGGCTTGAGCAGTTCTTC. It yields the protein CASSFGGRARLEQFF. The entire variable domain, with the rest obtained from reference TRBV7-2 and TRBJ2-1, is as follows: GAGVSQSPSNKVTEKGKDVELRCDPISGHTALYWYRQSLGQGLEFLIYFQGNSAPDKSGLPSDRFSAERTGGSVSTLTIQRTQQEDSAVYLCASSFGGRARLEQFFGPGTRLTVL.

As regards this clonotype: The junction and the germline gene differ at one end; a read error may be behind it. V and J are TRBV6-2 or TRBV6-3 and TRBJ2-7; 9 bases are shared with TRBD2. CDR3 length equals 16 residues. CDR1 is MNHEY, CDR2 SVGEGT, per germline. The CDR3 here is CASSFVAGGLSCEQYF. In DNA, the CDR3 is TGTGCCAGCAGTTTTGTGGCGGGAGGGCTGTCCTGCGAGCAGTACTTC.

Relative to its sample, this clonotype is medium-sized (0.01 to 0.1%). The chain recombines TRBV9 with TRBJ2-7; D remains ambiguous. Germline CDR1 and CDR2: SGDLS and YYNGEE. This CDR3 spans 13 amino acids. The V end lost 4 bases, the J end lost 2 bases, and 10 bases lay between the germline ends. This CDR3 reads CASSPHRAYEQYF. The CDR3 nucleotides read TGTGCCAGCAGCCCACATCGGGCCTACGAGCAGTACTTC.

The CDR3 sequence is CASRKGVIYGYTF. CDR3 DNA sequence: TGTGCCAGCAGGAAGGGGGTGATCTATGGCTACACCTTC. The V call is TRBV28, the J call TRBJ1-2; D possibly corresponds to TRBD1 (6 bases). This CDR3 has 13 residues. The V end was cut by 6 bases, the J end by 4 bases, with 12 bases between. Germline V lookup: CDR1 MDHEN, CDR2 SYDVKM.